These 17 T cell receptor beta chains were sequenced from one sample in a study of T cell repertoires in ileal Crohn's disease (dated by TCRdb to between 2018 and 2020). The library was made by the immunoSEQ multiplex PCR assay. The clones in this table, taken by TCRdb from immuneACCESS, are in-frame only. Not every clone is retained; where verified, under half of the shortfall comes from an unresolved V gene, and the cause of the rest is unknown. For this sample the table gives roughly 13,000 clones, of which about 73% were detected only once. About 18% of the sample goes to the ten largest clones. The sequencing input was ileal tissue. The origin of the receptors is an adult with Crohn's disease.

This clone is termed medium-sized. V gene TRBV7-3 combines with J gene TRBJ2-1; perhaps TRBD1 as D (6 bases). Germline loops: CDR1 SGHTA, CDR2 FQGTGA. With 5 bases removed from V and 7 bases from J, the gap between germline ends came to 18 bases. The CDR3 covers 15 residues. CDR3 loop: CASSQNQGYVNEQFF. Written as DNA, the CDR3 is TGTGCCAGCAGCCAGAATCAGGGGTACGTGAATGAGCAGTTCTTC.

The chain links TRBV11-3 to TRBJ2-3, with TRBD2 as a possible D gene (5 bases). V was trimmed by 5 bases and J by 2 bases, leaving 14 bases between them. Germline lookup yields CDR1 SGHNT and CDR2 YENEEA. The CDR3 has 15 amino acids. CDR3 in amino acids: CASSPGRGDTDTQYF. The CDR3 DNA sequence: TGTGCCAGCAGCCCAGGACGGGGTGACACAGATACGCAGTATTTT. The full variable domain, completed using reference TRBV11-3 and TRBJ2-3, is EAGVVQSPRYKIIEKKQPVAFWCNPISGHNTLYWYLQNLGQGPELLIRYENEEAVDDSQLPKDRFSAERLKGVDSTLKIQPAELGDSAVYLCASSPGRGDTDTQYFGPGTRLTVL.

This clone was seen once. This sequence joins TRBV5-1 and TRBJ2-2; TRBD2 aligns across 8 bases. The length of the CDR3 is 15 residues. Germline CDR1 is SGHRS and CDR2 is YFSETQ. Germline trimming cut 3 bases from V and 8 bases from J; bases unmatched to any gene: 9. The CDR3 nucleotides are TGCGCCAGCAGCTCATCACTAGCGGAGGCGGGGGAGCTGTTTTTT. This codes for CASSSSLAEAGELFF.

The chain links TRBV6-1 to TRBJ1-5, with 8 bases identical to TRBD1. Germline V gene lookup returns CDR1 MNHNS and CDR2 SASEGT. This CDR3 is 15 amino acids long. V was pared by 10 bases and J by 3 bases, with 11 bases of the junction left unmatched. The CDR3 DNA sequence: TGTGCCATCAGAAATACAGGGGGGAACAATCAGCCCCAGCATTTT. Its protein is CAIRNTGGNNQPQHF.

The chain couples TRBV27 to TRBJ1-6, with D maybe TRBD1 (5 bases). The CDR3 has 16 residues. The V end lost 10 bases, the J end lost 9 bases, and 25 bases lay between the germline ends. Looked up from germline, CDR1 is MNHEY and CDR2 is SMNVEV (reference sequence). Here the CDR3 reads CATGFLVSGGLSPLHF. The CDR3 DNA follows: TGTGCCACTGGATTTTTAGTGTCCGGGGGACTTTCACCCCTCCACTTT.

The chain couples TRBV7-8 to TRBJ1-3; D is uncertain. Germline CDR1 reads SGHVS; CDR2 reads FQNEAQ. The CDR3 totals 14 residues. The V end lost 5 bases, the J end lost 4 bases, and 12 bases lay between the germline ends. The CDR3 reads CASSAAKTGNTIYF. The CDR3 DNA reads as TGTGCCAGCAGCGCCGCTAAAACGGGAAACACCATATATTTT.

The J gene is TRBJ2-7, the V gene TRBV28, with TRBD1 identical over 8 bases. The V gene end was trimmed by 6 bases and the J gene end by 3 bases; junction bases not matched to a gene: 7. Germline CDR1 MDHEN, CDR2 SYDVKM. This CDR3 region has 14 residues. The CDR3 spells CASSPAGGIYEQYF. As DNA, the CDR3 is TGTGCCAGCAGCCCCGCAGGGGGCATCTACGAGCAGTACTTC.

The chain carries TRBV5-1 and TRBJ2-7; TRBD2 agrees at 9 bases. CDR3 length equals 14 residues. With 1 base clipped from V and 1 base from J, the junction kept 0 bases outside the gene matches. CDR1 and CDR2 from the germline V gene are SGHRS and YFSETQ. CDR3 sequence: CASSLTSGSYEQYF. CDR3 nucleotides: TGCGCCAGCAGCTTGACTAGCGGGTCCTACGAGCAGTACTTC.

As for this clone: Mismatch with germline at one junction end may stem from a read error. This sequence joins TRBV5-1 and TRBJ1-2; possibly TRBD1 for D (5 bases). This CDR3 has 15 amino acids. The germline gives CDR1 SGHRS, CDR2 YFSETQ. The CDR3 is CASSLAEPQDYGYTF. Here the CDR3 DNA reads TGCGCCAGCAGCTTGGCCGAGCCACAGGACTACGGCTACACCTTC.

The chain is built from TRBV15 and TRBJ1-4, with 9 bases fitting TRBD1. Germline V gene lookup returns CDR1 LNHNV and CDR2 YYDKDF (reference sequence). After removal of 5 bases from V and 8 bases from J, the junction contained 6 bases not matched to a gene. There are 14 residues in the CDR3. The CDR3 DNA follows: TGTGCCACCAGCCGGACAGGGGCCGGGGAAAAACTGTTTTTT. Amino acids: CATSRTGAGEKLFF.

The rearrangement joins TRBV7-9 to TRBJ2-2, with 7 nucleotides matching TRBD2. V was clipped by 8 bases and J by 7 bases; unmatched bases: 10. The V gene's germline CDR1 is SEHNR and CDR2 FQNEAQ (reference sequence). The CDR3 spans 14 residues. The CDR3 DNA follows: TGTGCCAGCGGACCCTGGGAGGGAAGCGGGGAGCTGTTTTTT. This translates into CASGPWEGSGELFF.

This chain connects TRBV29-1 to TRBJ1-2; D gene uncertain. The CDR3 is 14 amino acids. Germline-derived CDR1 and CDR2 are SQVTM and ANQGSEA. V lost 3 bases and J 4 bases, leaving 15 bases between the germline ends. This CDR3 reads CSVDLEGFAYGYTF. DNA for the CDR3: TGCAGCGTTGATCTGGAGGGTTTCGCCTATGGCTACACCTTC.

The J gene is TRBJ2-7, the V gene TRBV6-5, with D possibly TRBD2 on 6 matching bases. Trimming left V 5 bases short and J 2 bases short, with 13 bases between. Per germline, CDR1 MNHEY and CDR2 SVGAGI. This CDR3 is built from 14 residues. CDR3 nucleotide sequence: TGTGCCAGCAGTCCCCGAGGACTAACCTACGAGCAGTACTTC. This codes for CASSPRGLTYEQYF.

The chain couples TRBV5-1 to TRBJ2-1; a weak D match, TRBD2 (6 bases). The germline V gene encodes CDR1 SGHRS and CDR2 YFSETQ. V lost 0 bases, J lost 7 bases, and 11 bases lay in between. The CDR3 loop spans 14 amino acids. The CDR3 coding sequence is TGCGCCAGCAGCTTGGAACCAGGGAGGAATGAGCAGTTCTTC. Encoded protein: CASSLEPGRNEQFF.

Here the CDR3 DNA reads TGTGCCAGCAGCTTCACTTCAGGGTCGGATACGCAGTATTTT. Translated, it gives CASSFTSGSDTQYF. V usage is TRBV4-2 and J usage is TRBJ2-3, with a possible D match to TRBD1 (5 bases). Trimming removed 5 bases from V and 6 bases from J, with 15 bases in between. The V gene's germline CDR1 is LGHNA and CDR2 YNFKEQ. The CDR3 runs 14 residues.

The chain recombines TRBV27 with TRBJ2-7; a weak D match, TRBD1 (6 bases). CDR3 length: 14 residues. The germline V gene encodes CDR1 MNHEY and CDR2 SMNVEV (reference sequence). Deletions cut 8 bases from V and 0 bases from J, with 14 bases between. CDR3 sequence: CASALGASSYEQYF. The CDR3 nucleotides read TGTGCCAGCGCCCTGGGGGCGAGCTCCTACGAGCAGTACTTC.

This chain uses TRBV6-1 with TRBJ1-1, with D possibly being TRBD1 (5 bases). This CDR3 comprises 13 residues. Germline CDR1 MNHNS, CDR2 SASEGT. Trimming took 5 bases from V and 5 from J, leaving 12 bases between them. The CDR3 bases are TGTGCCAGCAGTCTGGGGCGTATTACTGAAGCTTTCTTT. Translating gives CASSLGRITEAFF.